Below, one TCR beta chain is given with its context. The length of the CDR3 is 17 residues. V lost 6 bases, J lost 10 bases, and 14 bases stayed unmatched. In germline, CDR1 is MNHEY, CDR2 SMNVEV (reference sequence). The sample originates from a study of blood T cell repertoires in COVID-19. Study overall: The cDNA or gDNA used as material had been derived from T cells, B-cell-depleted T cells, or PBMCs.

How the authors handled the data: Estimates of nucleated cell counts were drawn from the amplification of reference gene primers. The protocol was immunoSEQ multiplex PCR, while the TCRdb copy is restricted to in-frame clones and leaves out a portion. The V and J calls and clone size are taken from that table; D and trimming were inferred from the DNA. The table has roughly 300,000 clones, 65% to 90% seen once. This sequence was found in a woman aged 55-69 years with active or convalescent COVID-19. Material for sequencing was peripheral blood. The chain carries TRBV27 and TRBJ2-3; 15 bases map to TRBD2. Here the CDR3 reads CASSTFPGTSGGTPQYF. DNA for the CDR3: TGTGCCAGCAGCACATTCCCCGGGACTAGCGGGGGGACCCCGCAGTATTTT.